The 28 T cell receptor beta chains given below trace back to one sample, sequenced in a study of blood T cell repertoires in COVID-19. TCRdb's table, derived via immunoSEQ multiplex PCR, lists solely in-frame clones and lacks some. The sample carries about 160,000 clones, approximately 82% recorded once. Sequencing used peripheral blood. The receptors stem from a woman in her thirties or forties with COVID-19, enrolled during active disease.

The gene calls are TRBV20-1 and TRBJ1-2, with D possibly TRBD1 on 5 matching bases. The CDR3 is 11 residues long. Trimming removed 6 bases from V and 2 bases from J, with 7 bases in between. Looked up from germline, CDR1 is DFQATT and CDR2 is SNEGSKA (reference sequence). CDR3 nucleotides: TGCAGTGCCCCAGGGAACTATGGCTACACCTTC. Amino acid sequence: CSAPGNYGYTF.

The chain uses TRBV5-8 and TRBJ1-1; D might be TRBD1 (5 bases). CDR1 is SGHTS and CDR2 is YDEGEE in the germline V gene. The CDR3 spans 15 residues. The V gene lost 0 bases and the J gene lost 3 bases, with 12 bases spanning the gap. The CDR3: CASSLAREGHTEAFF. The CDR3 DNA is TGTGCCAGCAGCTTGGCCCGGGAGGGACACACTGAAGCTTTCTTT.

The J gene is TRBJ1-1, the V gene TRBV6-5; D perhaps matches TRBD1 (6 bases). V dropped 1 base and J dropped 1 base, with 10 bases sitting between them. The CDR3 is 15 amino acids. Germline V gene data show CDR1 as MNHEY and CDR2 as SVGAGI. CDR3 sequence: CASSYYRTANTEAFF. The CDR3 DNA sequence: TGTGCCAGCAGTTACTACAGGACAGCGAACACTGAAGCTTTCTTT.

This clone has a single count. The rearrangement uses TRBV5-6 and TRBJ1-1; D ambiguous. CDR3 size: 13 residues. The V end lost 0 bases, the J end lost 2 bases, and 5 bases lay between the germline ends. Germline V CDR1 and CDR2: SGHDT, YYEEEE. CDR3 region: CASSLATNTEAFF. The CDR3 nucleotides are TGTGCCAGCAGCTTGGCTACCAACACTGAAGCTTTCTTT.

DNA of the CDR3: TGTGCCAGTGCCCCCCGGACTTCAACAGATACGCAGTATTTT. Translating gives CASAPRTSTDTQYF. The V call is TRBV6-5, the J call TRBJ2-3; D perhaps matches TRBD2 (5 bases). Looked up from germline, CDR1 is MNHEY and CDR2 is SVGAGI. The CDR3 is 14 residues long. V was clipped by 9 bases and J by 3 bases, with 16 bases between them.

The J gene is TRBJ2-7, the V gene TRBV5-4; no clear D. Trimming cost V 5 bases and J 0 bases, with 9 bases left between them. The CDR3 covers 13 residues. Germline V gene data show CDR1 as SGHNT and CDR2 as YYREEE (reference sequence). CDR3 sequence reads: CASRTPGSYEQYF. The CDR3 coding sequence is TGTGCCAGCAGAACACCGGGCTCCTACGAGCAGTACTTC.

This clone has more than one count but fewer than ten. The rearrangement joins TRBV2 to TRBJ1-1; D not resolved. This CDR3 comprises 13 residues. The germline V gene has CDR1 SNHLY and CDR2 FYNNEI. V lost 8 bases and J 1 base, leaving 11 bases between the germline ends. Here the CDR3 reads CASEFSGNTEAFF. CDR3 nucleotides: TGTGCCAGCGAATTTTCCGGGAACACTGAAGCTTTCTTT.

The chain couples TRBV28 to TRBJ2-7; TRBD1 matches at 8 bases. CDR1 is MDHEN and CDR2 is SYDVKM in the germline V gene. J was trimmed by 9 bases and V by 6 bases; bases with no gene match: 10. The CDR3 covers 13 residues. CDR3 in DNA: TGTGCCAGCAGCCCGGACAGGGTAACGGGGCAGTACGTC. It codes for CASSPDRVTGQYV.

This clone was detected only once. V gene TRBV5-5 combines with J gene TRBJ2-5; 9 positions match TRBD2. The germline CDR1 and CDR2 sequences are SGHKS and YYEKEE (reference sequence). CDR3 size: 16 residues. V lost 5 bases, J lost 0 bases, and 8 bases stayed unmatched. The CDR3 DNA reads as TGTGCCAGCAGGCCTAGCGGGACGAGATACCAAGAGACCCAGTACTTC. Its translation is CASRPSGTRYQETQYF.

The chain combines TRBV5-1 with TRBJ2-2; TRBD2 aligns across 8 bases. V lost 1 base to trimming and J lost 1 base; unmatched junction nucleotides: 6. Germline V gene lookup returns CDR1 SGHRS and CDR2 YFSETQ. This CDR3 has 17 residues. CDR3 bases: TGCGCCAGCAGCTTGAATGGGCTAGCGGGGAACACCGGGGAGCTGTTTTTT. It is translated as CASSLNGLAGNTGELFF.

This chain links TRBV4-2 with TRBJ1-1; 7 bases map to TRBD1. The CDR3 has 14 residues. Germline assignment: CDR1 LGHNA and CDR2 YNFKEQ. V dropped 6 bases and J dropped 3; count of bases not matched to a gene: 7. CDR3 region: CASRAQQGYTEAFF. The CDR3, as DNA: TGTGCCAGCAGGGCACAACAGGGGTACACTGAAGCTTTCTTT.

CDR3 DNA: TGTGCCAGCAGGAAATGGGGAGGGGTCGGGCAAGAGACCCAGTACTTC. This gives the protein CASRKWGGVGQETQYF. The chain employs TRBV2 and TRBJ2-5; 7 nucleotides align to TRBD2. Germline-derived CDR1 and CDR2 are SNHLY and FYNNEI. The CDR3 is made up of 16 amino acids. With 6 bases clipped from V and 2 bases from J, the junction kept 12 bases outside the gene matches.

The chain combines TRBV2 with TRBJ2-1; 13 bases fit TRBD2. The germline gives CDR1 SNHLY, CDR2 FYNNEI. This CDR3 comprises 18 residues. After removal of 5 bases from V and 9 bases from J, the junction contained 16 bases not matched to a gene. The CDR3 is CASSTVTSGRAWDSEQFF. The CDR3 bases are TGTGCCAGCAGTACAGTCACTAGCGGGAGGGCCTGGGATAGTGAGCAGTTCTTC.

This chain joins TRBV5-4 and TRBJ2-2; 8 bases line up with TRBD2. Germline lookup yields CDR1 SGHNT and CDR2 YYREEE (reference sequence). V trimming: 1 base; J trimming: 6 bases; junction bases outside the gene matches: 8. This CDR3 comprises 16 residues. Written as DNA, the CDR3 is TGTGCCAGCAGCTTGAGCGCAGCGGGAGTTCCCGGGGAGCTGTTTTTT. Protein sequence: CASSLSAAGVPGELFF. Drawing the rest from reference TRBV5-4 and TRBJ2-2, the complete variable domain is ETGVTQSPTHLIKTRGQQVTLRCSSQSGHNTVSWYQQALGQGPQFIFQYYREEENGRGNFPPRFSGLQFPNYSSELNVNALELDDSALYLCASSLSAAGVPGELFFGEGSRLTVL.

This chain connects TRBV4-2 to TRBJ2-7, with D possibly being TRBD1 (6 bases). CDR1 and CDR2 from the germline V gene are LGHNA and YNFKEQ. Trimming left V 1 base short and J 4 bases short, with 14 bases between. The CDR3 runs to 15 residues. CDR3 loop: CASSQARTAKYEQYF. The CDR3 DNA reads as TGTGCCAGCAGCCAAGCCCGGACAGCGAAATACGAGCAGTACTTC.

This clone was counted a few times. The V call is TRBV29-1, the J call TRBJ1-2; 7 nucleotides align to TRBD1. The germline gives CDR1 SQVTM, CDR2 ANQGSEA. V was clipped by 6 bases and J by 8 bases; unmatched bases: 6. The CDR3 spans 11 residues. The CDR3 region is CSVETGRGYTF. The CDR3 DNA reads TGCAGCGTCGAGACAGGGCGCGGCTACACCTTC. Full variable domain (missing parts from reference TRBV29-1 and TRBJ1-2): SAVISQKPSRDICQRGTSLTIQCQVDSQVTMMFWYRQQPGQSLTLIATANQGSEATYESGFVIDKFPISRPNLTFSTLTVSNMSPEDSSIYLCSVETGRGYTFGSGTRLTVV.

V is TRBV30 and J is TRBJ1-2, with 8 positions matching TRBD1. The V gene end was trimmed by 5 bases and the J gene end by 4 bases; junction bases not matched to a gene: 9. Germline CDR1 is GTSNPN and CDR2 is SVGIG (reference sequence). CDR3 length: 14 amino acids. The CDR3 bases are TGTGCCTGGGGCAAGCAGGGGGCCCGCTATGGCTACACCTTC. Translating it yields CAWGKQGARYGYTF.

The chain is built from TRBV12-5 and TRBJ2-5; TRBD2 is a possible D gene (6 bases). CDR3 length: 12 residues. V was shortened by 5 bases and J by 8 bases, with 12 bases between the two germline ends. CDR1 LGHNT and CDR2 FRNRAP come from the germline V gene. The CDR3: CASGHMEGTQYF. Here the CDR3 DNA reads TGTGCTAGTGGTCATATGGAGGGAACCCAGTACTTC.

The CDR3 DNA reads as TGCGCCAGCAGCCAAGGGGGACAGGCATCTGGAAACACCATATATTTT. It encodes CASSQGGQASGNTIYF. V gene TRBV4-1 combines with J gene TRBJ1-3, with 8 bases identical to TRBD1. The CDR3 totals 16 residues. Germline loops: CDR1 MGHRA, CDR2 YSYEKL. After removal of 1 base from V and 1 base from J, the junction contained 3 bases not matched to a gene.

This clone was observed a handful of times. CDR3 loop: CASSADQGGTGELFF. In nucleotides, the CDR3 is TGTGCCAGCAGCGCAGACCAGGGTGGGACCGGGGAGCTGTTTTTT. The chain links TRBV7-6 to TRBJ2-2; weak D call: TRBD1 (5 bases). The germline V gene encodes CDR1 SGHVS and CDR2 FNYEAQ. The CDR3 is made up of 15 amino acids. V was shortened by 5 bases and J by 5 bases, with 15 bases between the two germline ends.

This chain links TRBV2 with TRBJ2-3; weak D call: TRBD1 (6 bases). Deletions cut 8 bases from V and 4 bases from J, with 10 bases between. The CDR3 length is 12 residues. Germline assignment: CDR1 SNHLY and CDR2 FYNNEI. In nucleotides, the CDR3 is TGTGCCAGCTCTAAGGGGGCAGATACGCAGTATTTT. Encoded protein: CASSKGADTQYF. Drawing the rest from reference TRBV2 and TRBJ2-3, the complete variable domain is EPEVTQTPSHQVTQMGQEVILRCVPISNHLYFYWYRQILGQKVEFLVSFYNNEISEKSEIFDDQFSVERPDGSNFTLKIRSTKLEDSAMYFCASSKGADTQYFGPGTRLTVL.

This chain joins TRBV6-6 and TRBJ2-7; D remains ambiguous. Trimming cost V 4 bases and J 2 bases, with 9 bases left between them. Per the germline V gene, CDR1 is MNHNY and CDR2 is SVGAGI (reference sequence). CDR3 length: 13 residues. CDR3 region: CASSFYGAYEQYF. CDR3 in DNA: TGTGCCAGCAGTTTTTACGGAGCCTACGAGCAGTACTTC.

DNA for the CDR3: TGTGCCTCAGGGGGGCAGGAGCAGTACTTC. This sequence encodes CASGGQEQYF. The chain uses TRBV5-8 and TRBJ2-7, with a possible D match to TRBD1 (7 bases). This CDR3 comprises 10 residues. Deletions cut 10 bases from V and 7 bases from J, with 12 bases between. CDR1 SGHTS and CDR2 YDEGEE come from the germline V gene.

The sample holds a few counts of this clone. The V gene is TRBV28, the J gene TRBJ1-2; D remains ambiguous. Trimming left V 2 bases short and J 7 bases short, with 11 bases between. The CDR3 sequence is 13 residues long. Germline lookup yields CDR1 MDHEN and CDR2 SYDVKM. This CDR3 reads CASSLVLRGGYTF. The CDR3 region has the DNA TGTGCCAGCAGTTTAGTCCTCCGAGGTGGCTACACCTTC.

This clone occurred once. This rearrangement joins TRBV7-9 to TRBJ2-5; 16 nucleotides align to TRBD2. V shed 4 bases and J 4 bases; nucleotides not matched to a gene: 9. The germline gives CDR1 SEHNR, CDR2 FQNEAQ (reference sequence). CDR3 length equals 18 residues. The CDR3 region is CASSSSGLAGGPRETQYF. DNA of the CDR3: TGTGCCAGCAGCTCCTCGGGACTAGCGGGAGGGCCGAGAGAGACCCAGTACTTC.

A single count supports this clone. The V and J genes are TRBV2 and TRBJ1-2, with D hard to call. CDR3 length: 12 residues. Germline V gives CDR1 SNHLY, CDR2 FYNNEI. Trimming shortened V by 2 bases and J by 8 bases, and 9 bases separated the two germline ends. CDR3 residues: CASSEFVQGYTF. DNA for the CDR3: TGTGCCAGCAGTGAATTTGTACAGGGCTACACCTTC.

The rearrangement uses TRBV7-8 and TRBJ2-2; D unclear. This CDR3 has 16 amino acids. Germline CDR1 SGHVS, CDR2 FQNEAQ. V was shortened by 2 bases and J by 9 bases, with 19 bases between the two germline ends. In DNA form, the CDR3 reads TGTGCCAGCAGCTTACGGTCACGCTCAATATTCCGGGAGCTGTTTTTT. Its protein is CASSLRSRSIFRELFF.

In regard to this clone: The same CDR3 is also encoded by other DNA sequences in this sample. This chain links TRBV12-3 or TRBV12-4 with TRBJ1-1; unclear D gene. The CDR3 loop spans 12 amino acids. V lost 3 bases, J lost 7 bases, and 9 bases lay in between. Here the CDR3 DNA reads TGTGCCAGCAGTTTGGGTCCGGGTGAAGCTTTCTTT. It translates to CASSLGPGEAFF.